The sequence of this T cell receptor beta chain was determined in a study of response to subunit inactivated influenza vaccine. This CDR3 has 15 amino acids. Trimming shortened V by 3 bases and J by 9 bases, and 20 bases separated the two germline ends. In TCRdb, the RT-PCR reads were re-called with MiXCR into one record per CDR3 protein. This table holds roughly 650,000 distinct CDR3 sequences, around 13% found once. In this sample, this clonotype turned up a few times. Its antigen is currently unknown. Regarding the study as a whole: Authors suggested that a seasonal influenza vaccination recruits few new T cells each time.

The sequence derives from a man aged 45-65 years who received an inactivated influenza vaccine. The specimen comprised PBMCs from blood, sampled 14 days before vaccination. This sequence joins TRBV12-3 or TRBV12-4 and TRBJ1-1; perhaps TRBD1 as D (5 bases). The CDR3 DNA is TGTGCCAGCAGTTTGGGGTCGGGGCAGTCTCTTAAAGCTTTCTTT. The encoded protein is CASSLGSGQSLKAFF.